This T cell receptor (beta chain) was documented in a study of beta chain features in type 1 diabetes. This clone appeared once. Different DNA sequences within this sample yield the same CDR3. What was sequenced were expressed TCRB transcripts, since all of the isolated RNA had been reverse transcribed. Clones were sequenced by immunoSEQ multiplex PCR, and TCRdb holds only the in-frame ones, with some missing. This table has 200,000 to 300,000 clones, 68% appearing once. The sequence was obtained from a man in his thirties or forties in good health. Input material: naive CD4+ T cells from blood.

CDR3 in DNA: TGCAGCGTTGAAAGGCAGCTGAACACTGAAGCTTTCTTT. Protein product: CSVERQLNTEAFF. The chain recombines TRBV29-1 with TRBJ1-1; no reliable D call. Germline-derived CDR1 and CDR2 are SQVTM and ANQGSEA. The CDR3 consists of 13 residues. Trimming took 2 bases from V and 0 from J, leaving 7 bases between them.